The sequence of this T cell receptor beta chain was determined in a study of human T cells and chemical hapten exposure. The CDR3 consists of 16 residues. V was pared by 1 base and J by 5 bases, with 16 bases between. Germline CDR1 SGHRS, CDR2 YFSETQ. Each CDR3 protein gets one entry after TCRdb re-called the RACE reads with MiXCR. The sample contains some 180,000 distinct CDR3 sequences, approximately 20% of which appear only once. In this sample, this clonotype turned up a few times. Time point described: patch test 1, 2 weeks after DPC sensitization. Treatment given: therapeutic diphenylcyclopropenone sensitization with weekly scalp DPC. Sample donors consisted of patients with alopecia, aged 18 to 70 years, who were suitable for DPC.

The sequences come from whole blood, collected in connection with sensitization to the hapten diphenylcyclopropenone (DPC). The chain combines TRBV5-1 with TRBJ2-4; tentative D call: TRBD2 (6 bases). This sequence originates from a woman aged 45-60 years with alopecia areata. Some clones in this sample may be carry-over from other donors' samples. CDR3 protein: CASSLSSVSWENIQYF. The CDR3, as DNA: TGCGCCAGCAGCTTGTCTAGCGTCAGTTGGGAAAACATTCAGTACTTC.